This T cell receptor beta chain was captured by sequencing in a study of blood T cell repertoires in COVID-19. Study as a whole: Samples taken during acute and convalescent COVID-19 were collected in the United States, Italy and Spain. T cells, B-cell-depleted T cells, or PBMCs supplied cDNA or gDNA.

Germline loops: CDR1 SGHKS, CDR2 YYEKEE (reference sequence). V lost 5 bases and J lost 3, with 17 bases in between. The CDR3 spans 16 residues. Authors' processing steps: Reference gene primer amplification gave estimated nucleated cell counts. The table came from immunoSEQ multiplex PCR; TCRdb's copy has only in-frame clones and leaves some out. V, J and clone size derive from that table, while D and trimming were established from the DNA sequence. The table lists about 180,000 clones, around 85% of them singletons. The sequencing sample was made of peripheral blood. The chain has TRBV5-5 and TRBJ2-2, with a possible D match to TRBD2 (5 bases). The sequence was obtained from a man aged 65 to 79 with active or convalescent COVID-19. The CDR3 DNA reads TGTGCCAGCAGTCGCAATGAGGGATTCTACACCGGGGAGCTGTTTTTT. This codes for CASSRNEGFYTGELFF.